This T cell receptor beta chain appears in the sequencing data of a study of T cells after yellow fever vaccination. This clonotype was counted many times. Germline CDR1 SGHDT, CDR2 YYEEEE. Trimming pared 0 bases from V and 2 bases from J, leaving 16 bases between. This CDR3 spans 17 amino acids. TCRdb independently ran MiXCR on the 5' RACE reads; one entry per CDR3 protein. The sample contains around 320,000 distinct CDR3 sequences, approximately 8% of which appear only once. This rearrangement joins TRBV5-6 to TRBJ2-3; no definite D call. Sample: CD4+ T cells sorted from PBMCs, taken 5 days after the yellow fever booster vaccination. The origin of this receptor is a young man who received the YFV17D yellow fever vaccine. CDR3 coding DNA: TGTGCCAGCAGCTTGGGGATGAGTACCGTTTTCACAGATACGCAGTATTTT. Translating it yields CASSLGMSTVFTDTQYF.